Listed here are 32 T cell receptor beta chains from one sample, sequenced in a study of shared clonotypes between healthy human individuals. Clones were sequenced by immunoSEQ multiplex PCR, and TCRdb holds only the in-frame ones, with some missing. The sample lists about 680,000 clones; about three quarters were seen once. The sequenced material came from memory CD4+ T cells sorted from blood. Regarding subset: CD45RA-negative fraction. The receptors here all came from a woman between 25 and 40 years old in good health.

The rearrangement uses TRBV28 and TRBJ2-1; possible D gene TRBD1, 5 bases. CDR1 and CDR2 (germline): MDHEN, SYDVKM. The CDR3 is 11 amino acids. Trimming took off 5 bases at V and 13 bases at J, with 12 bases between the two ends. The CDR3 DNA sequence: TGTGCCAGCAGTCAAAGACAGTCCCAGTTCTTC. It yields the protein CASSQRQSQFF.

The chain uses TRBV7-2 and TRBJ2-5; unclear D gene. The germline V gene encodes CDR1 SGHTA and CDR2 FQGNSA. The CDR3 extends over 13 amino acids. V was shortened by 1 base and J by 2 bases, with 5 bases between the two germline ends. The CDR3 region has the DNA TGTGCCAGCAGCTTAGTGGCGCAAGAGACCCAGTACTTC. Translation: CASSLVAQETQYF.

This chain joins TRBV5-1 and TRBJ1-4, with 9 bases matching TRBD1. The CDR3 extends over 17 amino acids. V lost 2 bases and J lost 8; bases outside the gene matches: 13. Germline V gene lookup returns CDR1 SGHRS and CDR2 YFSETQ. The CDR3 DNA sequence: TGCGCCAGCAGCTTTGGGACAGGGACCCGCCAACGGGAAAAACTGTTTTTT. Protein: CASSFGTGTRQREKLFF.

The rearrangement links TRBV10-3 to TRBJ2-1; 10 bases agree with TRBD2. Germline CDR1 is ENHRY and CDR2 is SYGVKD. V lost 7 bases to trimming and J lost 8 bases; unmatched junction nucleotides: 20. CDR3 length: 18 amino acids. The CDR3 loop reads CAIMDRTLGAGGSDEQFF. For the CDR3, the DNA is TGTGCCATCATGGACAGGACCCTGGGAGCGGGAGGGAGCGATGAGCAGTTCTTC.

The chain links TRBV5-1 to TRBJ1-1, with TRBD1 as a possible D gene (5 bases). The CDR3 consists of 16 residues. The germline V gene encodes CDR1 SGHRS and CDR2 YFSETQ. V lost 1 base to trimming and J lost 0 bases, with 13 bases between them. The CDR3 coding sequence is TGCGCCAGCAGCTTGATGGCAGGGACCCTGAACACTGAAGCTTTCTTT. This encodes CASSLMAGTLNTEAFF.

This chain uses TRBV21-1 with TRBJ2-2. TRBV21-1 is a documented pseudogene. The CDR3 extends over 17 amino acids. The CDR3 protein is CASSSGKGQTVPGELFF. The CDR3 DNA reads as TGTGCCAGCAGCAGTGGAAAGGGCCAGACGGTACCCGGGGAGCTGTTTTTT.

V usage is TRBV15 and J usage is TRBJ2-2, with TRBD1 as a possible D gene (5 bases). Germline CDR1 and CDR2: LNHNV and YYDKDF (reference sequence). V was cut by 6 bases and J by 5 bases, with 10 bases left in between. The CDR3 consists of 13 residues. The chain's CDR3 is CATSPRVTGELFF. The DNA of the CDR3 is TGTGCCACCAGTCCCAGGGTAACCGGGGAGCTGTTTTTT.

This clone appeared once. The V gene is TRBV6-6, the J gene TRBJ2-2; 7 nucleotides agree with TRBD1. J lost 6 bases, V lost 6 bases, and 4 bases had no gene match. The CDR3 is 13 amino acids. From germline, CDR1 is MNHNY and CDR2 SVGAGI (reference sequence). The CDR3 spells CASSLDRAGELFF. In DNA, the CDR3 is TGTGCCAGCAGCCTCGACAGGGCCGGGGAGCTGTTTTTT.

The chain has TRBV11-2 and TRBJ1-2; D is undetermined. The CDR3 spans 17 residues. V was shortened by 5 bases and J by 0 bases, with 19 bases between the two germline ends. CDR1 SGHAT and CDR2 FQNNGV come from the germline V gene. The CDR3 reads CASSPIARAPSNYGYTF. Written as DNA, the CDR3 is TGTGCCAGCAGCCCAATCGCGCGCGCACCTTCTAACTATGGCTACACCTTC.

This clone showed up just a few times. V is TRBV6-1 and J is TRBJ2-2, with 8 bases identical to TRBD1. Trimming took 11 bases from V and 6 from J; bases not matched to a gene: 2. This CDR3 has 11 residues. CDR1 and CDR2 (germline): MNHNS, SASEGT. In nucleotides, the CDR3 is TGTGCCTCCAGGGGGCCCGGGGAGCTGTTTTTT. The encoded protein is CASRGPGELFF.

The sample holds many counts of this clone. Other DNA sequences in this sample translate to the same CDR3. The chain joins TRBV5-1 to TRBJ1-3; D is undetermined. The germline gives CDR1 SGHRS, CDR2 YFSETQ. The V and J ends lost 0 bases and 0 bases respectively, with 4 bases between them. The CDR3 extends over 14 amino acids. The CDR3 spells CASSLGTSGNTIYF. DNA of the CDR3: TGCGCCAGCAGCTTGGGGACCTCTGGAAACACCATATATTTT.

The chain combines TRBV6-1 with TRBJ1-5; 9 nucleotides align to TRBD1. The CDR3 covers 15 residues. The ends lost 4 bases at V and 11 bases at J; junction bases unmatched: 12. Germline V gene data show CDR1 as MNHNS and CDR2 as SASEGT. The CDR3 spells CASSVTGTGLQTQHF. The CDR3 region has the DNA TGTGCCAGCAGTGTGACCGGGACAGGGCTCCAGACCCAGCATTTT.

The V gene is TRBV28, the J gene TRBJ2-7, with 8 bases identical to TRBD1. The CDR3 consists of 12 residues. Germline V lookup: CDR1 MDHEN, CDR2 SYDVKM. J gave up 6 bases and V 6 bases, and 4 bases lay outside the gene matches. CDR3 in amino acids: CASRLRGREQYF. The CDR3 DNA sequence: TGTGCCAGCAGACTCAGGGGGCGCGAGCAGTACTTC.

The rearrangement uses TRBV19 and TRBJ1-1, with 7 bases matching TRBD1. The CDR3 totals 13 residues. CDR1 and CDR2 from the germline V gene are LNHDA and SQIVND (reference sequence). V lost 9 bases to trimming and J lost 0 bases; unmatched junction nucleotides: 4. The CDR3 DNA reads TGTGCCAGCTGGAGGGGGCTGAACACTGAAGCTTTCTTT. Translated, it gives CASWRGLNTEAFF.

The chain links TRBV5-4 to TRBJ2-2; 15 nucleotides line up with TRBD2. Germline CDR1 and CDR2: SGHNT and YYREEE (reference sequence). Trimming at V came to 4 bases and at J to 4 bases, leaving 8 bases not matched to a gene. This CDR3 is 18 amino acids long. CDR3 nucleotides: TGTGCCAGCAGCGCAGGACTAGCGGGAGGGAGAGGCACCGGGGAGCTGTTTTTT. This encodes CASSAGLAGGRGTGELFF.

This chain joins TRBV6-1 and TRBJ1-1; D gene ambiguous. The CDR3 is made up of 13 amino acids. The V end lost 6 bases, the J end lost 6 bases, and 14 bases lay between the germline ends. Germline V lookup: CDR1 MNHNS, CDR2 SASEGT. In DNA, the CDR3 is TGTGCCAGCAGGACCAGCATTGATGCTGAAGCTTTCTTT. It yields the protein CASRTSIDAEAFF.

The rearrangement joins TRBV7-9 to TRBJ1-6, with D possibly TRBD1 on 5 matching bases. V was trimmed by 1 base and J by 6 bases, leaving 7 bases between them. Germline CDR1 is SEHNR and CDR2 is FQNEAQ (reference sequence). This CDR3 spans 14 amino acids. The CDR3 DNA follows: TGTGCCAGCAGCTTAGTTCAGGGTAATTCACCCCTCCACTTT. It is translated as CASSLVQGNSPLHF. Drawing the rest from reference TRBV7-9 and TRBJ1-6, the complete variable domain is DTGVSQNPRHKITKRGQNVTFRCDPISEHNRLYWYRQTLGQGPEFLTYFQNEAQLEKSRLLSDRFSAERPKGSFSTLEIQRTEQGDSAMYLCASSLVQGNSPLHFGNGTRLTVT.

V is TRBV7-9 and J is TRBJ2-7; no definite D call. V lost 4 bases and J lost 3, with 13 bases in between. This CDR3 contains 14 residues. Germline-derived CDR1 and CDR2 are SEHNR and FQNEAQ (reference sequence). The CDR3 DNA is TGTGCCAGCAGCTCCGGGCGTAAAAACTACGAGCAGTACTTC. It encodes CASSSGRKNYEQYF.

The chain links TRBV6-1 to TRBJ2-1; TRBD2 is a possible D gene (5 bases). The V gene's germline CDR1 is MNHNS and CDR2 SASEGT. Trimming took off 4 bases at V and 1 base at J, with 20 bases between the two ends. The CDR3 is 18 residues long. The CDR3 DNA reads TGTGCCAGCAGTGCGAGAGAGTGGCTAAGCGGATCCTACAATGAGCAGTTCTTC. It is translated as CASSAREWLSGSYNEQFF.

This chain uses TRBV4-2 with TRBJ2-3; the D is unclear. V dropped 4 bases and J dropped 2 bases, with 16 bases sitting between them. The CDR3 consists of 16 residues. Germline CDR1 LGHNA, CDR2 YNFKEQ. The CDR3 sequence is CASSPLFPQLTDTQYF. The DNA for the CDR3 is TGTGCCAGCAGCCCCCTCTTTCCACAACTCACAGATACGCAGTATTTT.

This chain joins TRBV11-2 and TRBJ2-2, with TRBD1 matching 10 bases. Germline loops: CDR1 SGHAT, CDR2 FQNNGV. This CDR3 spans 15 amino acids. Unmatched junction bases numbered 7, after V lost 5 bases and J lost 7 bases. The CDR3: CASSPGQGDSGELFF. The CDR3 DNA sequence: TGTGCCAGCAGCCCTGGACAGGGGGATAGCGGGGAGCTGTTTTTT.

The chain combines TRBV27 with TRBJ1-5, with 8 bases that match TRBD1. Germline lookup yields CDR1 MNHEY and CDR2 SMNVEV (reference sequence). The CDR3 length is 16 residues. Trimming cost V 5 bases and J 7 bases; bases outside gene matches: 13. The CDR3 here is CASSPYSDRVSQPQHF. The DNA of the CDR3 is TGTGCCAGCAGTCCTTACTCGGACAGGGTGAGCCAGCCCCAGCATTTT.

The chain combines TRBV5-1 with TRBJ2-5, with D uncertain. The CDR3 is 12 amino acids. Germline V gene data show CDR1 as SGHRS and CDR2 as YFSETQ. V lost 4 bases to trimming and J lost 5 bases, with 9 bases between them. Written as DNA, the CDR3 is TGCGCCAGCAGCGGGAATTTGGAGACCCAGTACTTC. The encoded protein is CASSGNLETQYF.

Only one count was recorded for this clone. The CDR3 reads CASSLVQGRQGYGYTF. Here the CDR3 DNA reads TGTGCCAGCAGCTTGGTGCAGGGTCGGCAAGGCTATGGCTACACCTTC. The chain employs TRBV7-2 and TRBJ1-2; TRBD1 is a possible D gene (5 bases). The V end lost 3 bases, the J end lost 4 bases, and 18 bases lay between the germline ends. CDR1 SGHTA and CDR2 FQGNSA come from the germline V gene. The CDR3 totals 16 residues.

This chain links TRBV28 with TRBJ1-2, with no clear D. Germline V gene sequence: CDR1 MDHEN, CDR2 SYDVKM. CDR3 length: 14 amino acids. Deletions cut 3 bases from V and 2 bases from J, with 10 bases between. The CDR3 region is CASSFSQGNYGYTF. The CDR3 region has the DNA TGTGCCAGCAGTTTTTCGCAAGGGAACTATGGCTACACCTTC.

The chain carries TRBV7-2 and TRBJ2-2; D may be TRBD2 (7 bases). This CDR3 has 16 amino acids. Germline V gives CDR1 SGHTA, CDR2 FQGNSA. V lost 6 bases, J lost 0 bases, and 14 bases lay in between. As DNA, the CDR3 is TGTGCCAGCAGTCCTCAAGGGGGGGCGAACACCGGGGAGCTGTTTTTT. It is translated as CASSPQGGANTGELFF.

The J gene is TRBJ1-4, the V gene TRBV6-5; D call uncertain. The V end was cut by 4 bases, the J end by 2 bases, with 14 bases between. CDR1 and CDR2 (germline): MNHEY, SVGAGI. The CDR3 has 16 residues. The CDR3 is CASSSGLIGTNEKLFF. The CDR3 DNA sequence: TGTGCCAGCAGTTCTGGGCTCATTGGGACTAATGAAAAACTGTTTTTT.

The CDR3 DNA sequence: TGTGCCAGCAGCTACAGGGAGGGTATCACTGAAGCTTTCTTT. Amino acid sequence: CASSYREGITEAFF. The rearrangement uses TRBV5-6 and TRBJ1-1; tentative D call: TRBD1 (6 bases). This CDR3 region has 14 residues. V was shortened by 3 bases and J by 4 bases, with 13 bases between the two germline ends. CDR1 and CDR2 from the germline V gene are SGHDT and YYEEEE.

J is TRBJ1-5 and V is TRBV29-1; D not resolved. CDR1 is SQVTM, CDR2 ANQGSEA, per germline. CDR3 length: 13 residues. V lost 7 bases, J lost 3 bases, and 13 bases lay in between. The chain's CDR3 is CSASDGFNQPQHF. In DNA form, the CDR3 reads TGCAGCGCATCGGACGGATTCAATCAGCCCCAGCATTTT. Complete variable domain (other parts from reference TRBV29-1 and TRBJ1-5): SAVISQKPSRDICQRGTSLTIQCQVDSQVTMMFWYRQQPGQSLTLIATANQGSEATYESGFVIDKFPISRPNLTFSTLTVSNMSPEDSSIYLCSASDGFNQPQHFGDGTRLSIL.

This rearrangement joins TRBV18 to TRBJ1-2; D gene unclear. V lost 6 bases and J 6 bases, leaving 14 bases between the germline ends. The CDR3 loop spans 13 amino acids. From germline, CDR1 is KGHSH and CDR2 LQKENI. The CDR3 bases are TGTGCCAGCTCTCCTGGGGAGAACCATGGCTACACCTTC. It is translated as CASSPGENHGYTF.

The chain recombines TRBV27 with TRBJ2-4, with D perhaps assigned TRBD1 or TRBD2 (5 bases each). V dropped 5 bases and J dropped 9 bases, with 8 bases sitting between them. This CDR3 is built from 11 residues. Germline assignment: CDR1 MNHEY and CDR2 SMNVEV (reference sequence). The CDR3 reads CASSGDPIQYF. The CDR3, as DNA: TGTGCCAGCAGTGGGGACCCCATTCAGTACTTC.

In its sample, this clone was seen a few times. The genes are TRBV6-6 and TRBJ2-1; the match to TRBD1 covers 7 bases. CDR1 and CDR2 (germline): MNHNY, SVGAGI (reference sequence). J lost 2 bases, V lost 5 bases, and 6 bases had no gene match. This CDR3 has 15 amino acids. The CDR3 sequence is CASSKTGVTYNEQFF. The CDR3 DNA is TGTGCCAGCAGTAAAACAGGGGTTACCTACAATGAGCAGTTCTTC.